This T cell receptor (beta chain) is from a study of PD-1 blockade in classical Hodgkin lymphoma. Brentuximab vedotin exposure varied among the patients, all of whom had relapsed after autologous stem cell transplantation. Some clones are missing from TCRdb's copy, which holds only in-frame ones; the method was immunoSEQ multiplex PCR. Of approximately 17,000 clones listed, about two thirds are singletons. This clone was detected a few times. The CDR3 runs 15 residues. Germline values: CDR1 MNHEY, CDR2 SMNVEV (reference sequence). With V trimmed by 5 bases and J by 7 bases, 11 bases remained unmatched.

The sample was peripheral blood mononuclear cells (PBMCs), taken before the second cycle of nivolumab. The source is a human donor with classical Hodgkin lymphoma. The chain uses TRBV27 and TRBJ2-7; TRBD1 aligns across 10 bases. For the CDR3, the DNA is TGTGCCAGCAGTATAAGACAGGGGGCTTCTCGGGAGCAGTACTTC. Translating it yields CASSIRQGASREQYF.